These 9 T cell receptor beta chains came from one sample sequenced in a study of T cells in localized non-small cell lung cancer. Using immunoSEQ multiplex PCR, the repertoire was profiled, and TCRdb retains in-frame clones only, with some absent. The table lists over a thousand clones, roughly 25% of them singletons. Sequenced material: lung tumor tissue, taken before any cancer treatment. These receptors were collected from a woman aged 40-70 years with stage I lung adenocarcinoma.

The chain employs TRBV29-1 and TRBJ2-5; 11 positions agree with TRBD2. The CDR3 extends over 14 amino acids. V dropped 3 bases and J dropped 8; count of bases not matched to a gene: 8. Germline V gene data show CDR1 as SQVTM and CDR2 as ANQGSEA. The CDR3 loop is CSVDLLAGAGTQYF. CDR3 nucleotide sequence: TGCAGCGTTGATTTACTAGCGGGAGCCGGTACCCAGTACTTC.

This clone was seen more than once but under ten times. This rearrangement joins TRBV7-2 to TRBJ1-1; D ambiguous. CDR3 length equals 13 residues. V was pared by 5 bases and J by 9 bases, with 16 bases between. CDR1 is SGHTA and CDR2 is FQGNSA in the germline V gene. The CDR3: CASSPSPGSKAFF. CDR3 nucleotides: TGTGCCAGCAGCCCATCCCCCGGCAGTAAAGCTTTCTTT.

The CDR3 bases are TGCGCCAGCAGCCCCTGGGGACAGCCGAACACTGAAGCTTTCTTT. Its translation: CASSPWGQPNTEAFF. The chain is built from TRBV5-1 and TRBJ1-1, with 7 positions matching TRBD1. This CDR3 has 15 residues. With V trimmed by 4 bases and J by 1 base, 7 bases remained unmatched. The germline V gene encodes CDR1 SGHRS and CDR2 YFSETQ.

This clone was seen a handful of times. The V call is TRBV6-8, the J call TRBJ2-7, with D possibly TRBD1 on 6 matching bases. Germline lookup yields CDR1 MNHGY and CDR2 SAAAGT. Trimming took off 6 bases at V and 0 bases at J, with 21 bases between the two ends. The CDR3 contains 17 residues. CDR3: CASSKDGGQRISYEQYF. DNA of the CDR3: TGTGCCAGCAGCAAAGACGGCGGACAGCGTATCTCCTACGAGCAGTACTTC.

This clone came up a few times. The genes are TRBV28 and TRBJ2-7; D is possibly TRBD1 or TRBD2 (5 bases each). Looked up from germline, CDR1 is MDHEN and CDR2 is SYDVKM. With 6 bases removed from V and 0 bases from J, the gap between germline ends came to 15 bases. This CDR3 is 15 amino acids long. The CDR3, as DNA: TGTGCCAGCAGCGGGACGGGGTTGGGCTCCTACGAGCAGTACTTC. Translating gives CASSGTGLGSYEQYF.

The chain couples TRBV30 to TRBJ2-1; D unresolved. The germline V gene encodes CDR1 GTSNPN and CDR2 SVGIG (reference sequence). V dropped 4 bases and J dropped 8 bases, with 15 bases sitting between them. This CDR3 region has 13 residues. Written as DNA, the CDR3 is TGTGCCTGGACCTTTCGTGGTCCCCATGAGCAGTTCTTC. Protein product: CAWTFRGPHEQFF.

By frequency in the sample, this clone is medium-sized (0.01 to 0.1%). This sequence joins TRBV4-1 and TRBJ1-2; D remains ambiguous. CDR1 is MGHRA, CDR2 YSYEKL, per germline. Trimming cost V 0 bases and J 0 bases, with 11 bases left between them. CDR3 length: 16 amino acids. The CDR3 DNA reads TGCGCCAGCAGCCAAGATCGTTCGTCCACTAACTATGGCTACACCTTC. Amino acids: CASSQDRSSTNYGYTF.

This clone was counted a few times. The chain is built from TRBV6-8 and TRBJ1-1; the D gene is possibly TRBD1 (6 bases). The CDR3 has 17 amino acids. The germline V gene encodes CDR1 MNHGY and CDR2 SAAAGT. Trimming pared 2 bases from V and 0 bases from J, leaving 16 bases between. CDR3 nucleotides: TGTGCCAGCAGTTACGGTTACCCGGGACACCTGAACACTGAAGCTTTCTTT. Translation gives CASSYGYPGHLNTEAFF.

This clone is labeled as medium-sized. V gene TRBV11-3 combines with J gene TRBJ2-1; TRBD2 matches 8 bases. CDR1 is SGHNT and CDR2 is YENEEA in the germline V gene. This CDR3 is built from 15 residues. Trimming took 3 bases from V and 6 from J; bases not matched to a gene: 7. The chain's CDR3 is CASSFVSGGANEQFF. CDR3 nucleotide sequence: TGTGCCAGCAGCTTTGTATCCGGGGGGGCCAATGAGCAGTTCTTC.